Described below is a single T cell receptor (beta chain) sequence and its context. Antigen unknown. Trimming cost V 10 bases and J 3 bases, with 19 bases left between them. From germline, CDR1 is ENHRY and CDR2 SYGVKD. The CDR3 extends over 14 amino acids. What was sequenced were expressed TCRB transcripts, since all of the isolated RNA had been reverse transcribed. This table comes from immunoSEQ multiplex PCR, and its TCRdb copy is limited to in-frame clones, with some not included. The sample carries around 400,000 clones, about 14% recorded once. The record originates from a study of beta chain features in type 1 diabetes. Broader study findings: A moderate, significant TCRB CDR3 shortening appeared in type 1 diabetes across four CD4+ subsets.

This clonotype originated in a woman aged 18-29 years in good health. Specimen: naive CD4+ T cells from blood. The chain carries TRBV10-3 and TRBJ2-7; tentatively, D is TRBD2 (5 bases). The CDR3 loop is CATRGQVLNYEQYF. The CDR3 nucleotides are TGTGCCACACGAGGGCAGGTGTTAAACTACGAGCAGTACTTC.